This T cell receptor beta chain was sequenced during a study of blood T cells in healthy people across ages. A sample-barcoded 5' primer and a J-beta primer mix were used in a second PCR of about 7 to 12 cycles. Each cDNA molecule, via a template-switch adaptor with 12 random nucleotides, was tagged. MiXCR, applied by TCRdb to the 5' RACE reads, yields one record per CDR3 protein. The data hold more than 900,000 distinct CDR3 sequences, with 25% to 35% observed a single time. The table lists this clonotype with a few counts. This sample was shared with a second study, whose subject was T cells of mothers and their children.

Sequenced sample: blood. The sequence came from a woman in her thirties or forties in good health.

The CDR3 spells CASSLSGGVGTDTQYF. The CDR3 DNA sequence: TGTGCCAGCAGCTTAAGCGGGGGGGTTGGCACAGATACGCAGTATTTT. This rearrangement joins TRBV11-2 to TRBJ2-3; 10 nucleotides align to TRBD2. The CDR3 extends over 16 amino acids. The V and J ends lost 2 bases and 1 base, in that order; junction bases with no gene match: 3. CDR1 is SGHAT, CDR2 FQNNGV, per germline.